The rows below give T cell receptor beta chains drawn from one sample of a study of identical twins. One entry per CDR3 protein, called by TCRdb with MiXCR from the 5' RACE reads. The table records 250,000 to 300,000 distinct CDR3 sequences, roughly 10% of them present only once. The data were also submitted as part of a second study, on yellow fever vaccine responses in identical twins.

The sample comprised CD8+ T cells sorted from blood. These receptors all stem from a woman between 18 and 30 years old in good health. Both conserved end residues are part of each CDR3. The D gene is left open where the match is weak. Clone size, where shown, is once, few, many, or a class for clones that have expanded.

J gene | V gene | D gene | clone size | CDR3 protein | CDR3 DNA
TRBJ2-7 | TRBV4-3 | TRBD2 | many | CASSQVPGGSSYEQYF | TGCGCCAGCAGCCAAGTTCCCGGCGGGAGCTCCTACGAGCAGTACTTC
TRBJ2-1 | TRBV20-1 | TRBD2 | many | CSASLLERGTYNEQFF | TGCAGTGCTAGCCTCCTGGAGCGGGGAACCTACAATGAGCAGTTCTTC
TRBJ2-7 | TRBV7-9 | - | few | CASVGRGYEQYF | TGTGCCAGCGTCGGCAGGGGCTACGAGCAGTACTTC
TRBJ2-1 | TRBV7-7 | TRBD2 | - | CASSLEGPGASGGQEQFF | TGTGCTAGCAGCTTAGAGGGTCCCGGGGCTAGCGGGGGTCAGGAGCAGTTCTTC
TRBJ2-3 | TRBV15 | TRBD1 | many | CATSTGGDTQYF | TGTGCCACCAGCACAGGGGGAGATACGCAGTATTTT
TRBJ1-1 | TRBV7-6 | TRBD1 | few | CASSPGTGHTEAFF | TGTGCCAGCAGCCCCGGGACAGGGCACACTGAAGCTTTCTTT
TRBJ2-7 | TRBV21-1 | - | - | CASSQGRPTHEQYF | TGTGCCAGCAGCCAGGGACGTCCGACCCACGAGCAGTACTTC
TRBJ2-7 | TRBV7-9 | - | few | CASSLVNDYEQYF | TGTGCCAGCAGCTTAGTAAATGACTACGAGCAGTACTTC
TRBJ2-3 | TRBV6-2/TRBV6-3 | - | - | CASRTWSELRTPTDTQYF | TGTGCCAGCAGAACTTGGAGCGAACTACGAACGCCCACAGATACGCAGTATTTT
TRBJ2-7 | TRBV28 | TRBD1 | - | CASNPGQGSSYEQYF | TGTGCCAGCAATCCGGGACAGGGGTCGTCCTACGAGCAGTACTTC
TRBJ2-7 | TRBV6-2/TRBV6-3 | - | - | CASSYSSTSYEQYF | TGTGCCAGCAGTTACTCGTCTACCTCCTACGAGCAGTACTTC
TRBJ2-5 | TRBV5-6 | - | many | CASSQGLTKETQYF | TGTGCCAGCAGCCAGGGACTGACTAAGGAGACCCAGTACTTC
TRBJ2-7 | TRBV27 | - | many | CASRVNHEQYF | TGTGCCAGCAGAGTAAATCACGAGCAGTACTTC
TRBJ2-4 | TRBV30 | - | few | CAWSAWQEGRNIQYF | TGTGCCTGGAGTGCCTGGCAGGAGGGAAGAAACATTCAGTACTTC
TRBJ2-1 | TRBV7-9 | - | many | CASSSFTGSSYNEQFF | TGTGCCAGCAGCTCATTCACAGGGAGCTCCTACAATGAGCAGTTCTTC
TRBJ2-7 | TRBV20-1 | TRBD2 | many | CSARDFSGTIYEQYF | TGCAGTGCTAGAGATTTTTCGGGGACTATCTACGAGCAGTACTTC
TRBJ2-5 | TRBV4-3 | - | - | CASSQSVARAGETQYF | TGCGCCAGCAGCCAGTCGGTCGCCCGGGCGGGGGAGACCCAGTACTTC
TRBJ2-7 | TRBV9 | - | - | CASSVGGYDEQYF | TGTGCCAGCAGCGTCGGAGGGTACGACGAGCAGTACTTC
TRBJ2-1 | TRBV13 | - | many | CASSAILEREQFF | TGTGCCAGCAGCGCGATACTAGAGCGGGAGCAGTTCTTC
TRBJ2-3 | TRBV5-1 | TRBD2 | few | CASSFRSGAYTDTQYF | TGCGCCAGCAGCTTCCGCAGCGGGGCCTACACAGATACGCAGTATTTT
TRBJ2-3 | TRBV2 | TRBD2 | - | CASSDGLAGMTSTDTQYF | TGTGCCAGCAGTGATGGACTAGCGGGGATGACTAGCACAGATACGCAGTATTTT
TRBJ1-3 | TRBV29-1 | TRBD1 | many | CSASTGDSGNTIYF | TGCAGCGCCTCGACAGGGGACTCTGGAAACACCATATATTTT
TRBJ2-7 | TRBV10-3 | - | once | CAISAPEFYEQYF | TGTGCCATCAGTGCCCCAGAGTTCTACGAGCAGTACTTC
TRBJ2-5 | TRBV3-1 | TRBD1 | - | CASSKGDREETQYF | TGTGCCAGCAGCAAGGGGGACAGGGAAGAGACCCAGTACTTC
TRBJ2-7 | TRBV7-9 | - | few | CASSSLGVDSSYEQYF | TGTGCCAGCAGCTCCCTAGGAGTAGATAGCTCCTACGAGCAGTACTTC
TRBJ2-1 | TRBV19 | TRBD2 | - | CASSISSGLGNEQFF | TGTGCCAGTAGTATATCCTCGGGACTAGGGAATGAGCAGTTCTTC
TRBJ2-2 | TRBV29-1 | TRBD2 | many | CSVETSGNTGELFF | TGCAGCGTTGAAACTAGCGGGAATACCGGGGAGCTGTTTTTT
TRBJ2-7 | TRBV5-1 | - | few | CASSFAGTSSYEQYF | TGCGCCAGCAGCTTTGCCGGGACAAGTAGCTACGAGCAGTACTTC
TRBJ2-7 | TRBV7-9 | - | few | CASSPGPHVIYEQYF | TGTGCCAGCAGCCCCGGACCCCACGTTATCTACGAGCAGTACTTC
TRBJ2-7 | TRBV15 | TRBD2 | - | CATSGSSGGTHYEQYF | TGTGCCACCAGCGGATCTAGCGGGGGGACCCACTACGAGCAGTACTTC
TRBJ1-5 | TRBV20-1 | TRBD1 | few | CSAGGQGAWEPQHF | TGCAGTGCTGGGGGACAGGGGGCTTGGGAGCCCCAGCATTTT
TRBJ2-1 | TRBV3-1 | TRBD2 | - | CASSQDLAGAAYNEQFF | TGTGCCAGCAGCCAAGACTTAGCGGGGGCTGCGTACAATGAGCAGTTCTTC
TRBJ2-2 | TRBV4-2 | - | few | CASSRHQGPTGELFF | TGTGCCAGCAGCCGGCACCAGGGGCCCACCGGGGAGCTGTTTTTT
TRBJ2-1 | TRBV4-1 | - | many | CASSQVGHRPDNEQFF | TGCGCCAGCAGCCAAGTCGGTCACAGGCCCGACAATGAGCAGTTCTTC
TRBJ2-3 | TRBV2 | - | - | CASSEGTVNTDTQYF | TGTGCCAGCAGTGAAGGGACAGTAAACACAGATACGCAGTATTTT
TRBJ2-6 | TRBV6-4 | TRBD2 | few | CAISDPRSGGGSGANVLTF | TGTGCCATCAGTGACCCGAGGTCGGGGGGGGGCTCTGGGGCCAACGTCCTGACTTTC
TRBJ2-7 | TRBV4-2 | - | many | CASSQEGTGTYEQYF | TGTGCCAGCAGCCAAGAAGGGACGGGTACCTACGAGCAGTACTTC
TRBJ2-7 | TRBV5-1 | - | few | CASSLDRLYEQYF | TGCGCCAGCAGCTTGGACAGGCTATACGAGCAGTACTTC
TRBJ1-4 | TRBV5-1 | TRBD1 | - | CASSEGVAGGLSKLFF | TGCGCCAGCAGCGAGGGTGTCGCAGGGGGCCTGTCAAAACTGTTTTTT
TRBJ2-1 | TRBV4-1 | TRBD2 | - | CASSPRSGEGHNEQFF | TGCGCCAGCAGCCCTCGGAGCGGGGAGGGACACAATGAGCAGTTCTTC
TRBJ2-2 | TRBV4-3 | TRBD2 | many | CASSQSSGLNTGELFF | TGCGCCAGCAGCCAGTCTAGCGGGCTGAACACCGGGGAGCTGTTTTTT
TRBJ2-5 | TRBV12-3/TRBV12-4 | - | - | CASSLGGTDQETQYF | TGTGCCAGCAGTTTAGGGGGGACGGATCAAGAGACCCAGTACTTC